This record covers a single TCR beta chain. The assay was immunoSEQ multiplex PCR, and TCRdb's table has in-frame clones only and misses some. The table lists over 200,000 clones, 80% to 95% of them singletons, with over 0.75% in the top ten. The data originate from a study of blood T cell repertoires in COVID-19. Study-level background: T cells, B-cell-depleted T cells, or PBMCs supplied cDNA or gDNA.

This CDR3 has 12 residues. In germline, CDR1 is SGHTA, CDR2 FQGTGA. Deletions cut 5 bases from V and 8 bases from J, with 11 bases between. J is TRBJ2-3 and V is TRBV7-3, with unresolved D. Sequencing was carried out using peripheral blood. The clonotype originates from a man aged 55 to 70 with COVID-19, enrolled during active disease. The CDR3 reads CASSQYTGTQYF. In DNA, the CDR3 is TGTGCCAGCAGCCAATATACTGGTACGCAGTATTTT.